The 10 T cell receptor beta chains below were found in one sample sequenced in a study of OX40 agonist ivuxolimab in advanced cancers. TCRdb keeps only in-frame clones here, not all; method: immunoSEQ multiplex PCR. The sample comprises roughly 34,000 clones, 70% to 85% of which are singletons, and 10% to 11% rests with the top ten. The starting material was CD4+ or CD8+ T cells sorted from blood, obtained in a trial of the OX40 agonist ivuxolimab. These receptors were taken from an adult with an advanced solid tumor such as melanoma, head and neck, liver or kidney cancer.

This clone was detected only a few times. This chain's CDR3 is CASSLVRHRIQYF. The CDR3 DNA follows: TGTGCCAGCAGCTTGGTAAGGCATAGGATTCAGTACTTC. This chain joins TRBV5-6 and TRBJ2-4; no firm D call. This CDR3 has 13 amino acids. From germline, CDR1 is SGHDT and CDR2 YYEEEE. Deletions cut 0 bases from V and 10 bases from J, with 11 bases between.

The chain combines TRBV5-1 with TRBJ2-5; TRBD2 aligns across 11 bases. The end of the DNA aligns better with TRBJ2-7, so the J call may be wrong. Germline values: CDR1 SGHRS, CDR2 YFSETQ. This CDR3 region has 16 residues. This CDR3 is CASSPSGGPLTYEQYF. The CDR3 bases are TGCGCCAGCAGCCCTAGCGGGGGGCCTCTTACCTACGAGCAGTACTTC.

There are a few counts of this clone. The genes are TRBV10-3 and TRBJ2-3; D gene ambiguous. Between the trimmed V and J ends, which lost 8 bases and 3 bases, there was a span of 9 bases. Germline V CDR1 and CDR2: ENHRY, SYGVKD. The CDR3 spans 12 residues. The DNA for the CDR3 is TGTGCCATCGGAAGCCCAACAGATACGCAGTATTTT. It translates to CAIGSPTDTQYF.

V is TRBV11-2 and J is TRBJ1-2, with D perhaps matching TRBD1 (6 bases). CDR1 is SGHAT, CDR2 FQNNGV, per germline. This CDR3 region has 15 residues. The ends were cut back, 5 bases at V and 5 bases at J, with 18 bases in the middle. CDR3 nucleotide sequence: TGTGCCAGCAGCCAGGGGATTAGACAAGTTTATGGCTACACCTTC. Protein product: CASSQGIRQVYGYTF.

This clone appeared a single time. This chain uses TRBV29-1 with TRBJ1-2; 9 bases fit TRBD1. This CDR3 is 15 amino acids long. J was trimmed by 5 bases and V by 5 bases; bases with no gene match: 12. In germline, CDR1 is SQVTM, CDR2 ANQGSEA. The CDR3 nucleotides are TGCAGCGTTAAAACAGGGGGCGCGGATGGTTATGGCTACACCTTC. Translating gives CSVKTGGADGYGYTF.

CDR3 region: CASSSQGVNTEAFF. DNA for the CDR3: TGTGCCAGCAGTTCCCAGGGTGTGAACACTGAAGCTTTCTTT. The chain is built from TRBV27 and TRBJ1-1; D possibly corresponds to TRBD1 (5 bases). This CDR3 contains 14 residues. V lost 4 bases and J lost 0, with 9 bases in between. Germline CDR1 MNHEY, CDR2 SMNVEV (reference sequence).

V is TRBV6-1 and J is TRBJ1-3; 7 bases are a match to TRBD1. Germline assignment: CDR1 MNHNS and CDR2 SASEGT. V lost 6 bases and J lost 4; bases outside the gene matches: 6. The CDR3 extends over 14 amino acids. For the CDR3, the DNA is TGTGCCAGCAGCTACGACAGGGCCGGAAACACCATATATTTT. It is translated as CASSYDRAGNTIYF.

This chain connects TRBV11-2 to TRBJ2-7; no reliable D call. Trimming took 3 bases from V and 2 from J, leaving 11 bases between them. Germline V gives CDR1 SGHAT, CDR2 FQNNGV. The CDR3 is made up of 14 amino acids. The CDR3 DNA reads TGTGCCAGCAGCTTCGTCCGGTTCCCCTACGAGCAGTACTTC. Its translation is CASSFVRFPYEQYF.

The chain links TRBV6-6 to TRBJ1-6, with D maybe TRBD1 (5 bases). The V end lost 6 bases, the J end lost 8 bases, and 14 bases lay between the germline ends. Germline assignment: CDR1 MNHNY and CDR2 SVGAGI (reference sequence). This CDR3 has 14 residues. CDR3 amino acids: CASRGGEWDSPLHF. As DNA, the CDR3 is TGTGCCAGCAGGGGGGGGGAGTGGGATTCACCCCTCCACTTT.

The CDR3 region is CASSEAGRGEYYEQYF. The CDR3 coding sequence is TGTGCCAGCAGTGAAGCGGGCCGGGGCGAATACTACGAGCAGTACTTC. V usage is TRBV6-1 and J usage is TRBJ2-7; D possibly matches TRBD1 or TRBD2 (5 bases each). CDR1 and CDR2 (germline): MNHNS, SASEGT. The V gene lost 0 bases and the J gene lost 3 bases, with 15 bases spanning the gap. The CDR3 extends over 16 amino acids.